The TCR beta chain described here comes from a study of blood T cell repertoires in COVID-19. Across the study: Samples of COVID-19 (acute and convalescent) were obtained from the United States, Italy and Spain. PBMCs, B-cell-depleted T cells, or T cells were the source of the cDNA or gDNA that made up the material.

The protocol was immunoSEQ multiplex PCR, while the TCRdb copy is restricted to in-frame clones and leaves out a portion. The data contain about 160,000 clones, 65% to 90% of them singletons. This CDR3 region has 14 residues. CDR1 is SGHAT, CDR2 FQNNGV, per germline. Trimming removed 0 bases at V and 4 bases at J, with 8 bases between. Sequencing was carried out using peripheral blood. This receptor was obtained from an older man with acute or convalescent COVID-19. The J gene is TRBJ2-3, the V gene TRBV11-2; D ambiguous. DNA for the CDR3: TGTGCCAGCAGCTTAGAGGTCTCAGCAGATACGCAGTATTTT. The encoded protein is CASSLEVSADTQYF.